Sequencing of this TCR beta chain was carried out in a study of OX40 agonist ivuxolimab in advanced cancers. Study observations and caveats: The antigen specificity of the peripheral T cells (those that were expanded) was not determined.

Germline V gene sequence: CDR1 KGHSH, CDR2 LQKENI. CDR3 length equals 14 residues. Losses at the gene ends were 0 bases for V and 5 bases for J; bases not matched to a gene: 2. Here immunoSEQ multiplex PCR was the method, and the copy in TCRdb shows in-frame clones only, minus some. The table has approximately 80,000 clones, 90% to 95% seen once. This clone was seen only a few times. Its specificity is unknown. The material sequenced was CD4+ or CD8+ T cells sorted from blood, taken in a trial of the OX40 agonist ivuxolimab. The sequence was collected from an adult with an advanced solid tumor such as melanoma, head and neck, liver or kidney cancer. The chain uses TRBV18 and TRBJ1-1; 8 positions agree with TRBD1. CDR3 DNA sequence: TGTGCCAGCTCACCACCGGGACAGGCAACTGAAGCTTTCTTT. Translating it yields CASSPPGQATEAFF.